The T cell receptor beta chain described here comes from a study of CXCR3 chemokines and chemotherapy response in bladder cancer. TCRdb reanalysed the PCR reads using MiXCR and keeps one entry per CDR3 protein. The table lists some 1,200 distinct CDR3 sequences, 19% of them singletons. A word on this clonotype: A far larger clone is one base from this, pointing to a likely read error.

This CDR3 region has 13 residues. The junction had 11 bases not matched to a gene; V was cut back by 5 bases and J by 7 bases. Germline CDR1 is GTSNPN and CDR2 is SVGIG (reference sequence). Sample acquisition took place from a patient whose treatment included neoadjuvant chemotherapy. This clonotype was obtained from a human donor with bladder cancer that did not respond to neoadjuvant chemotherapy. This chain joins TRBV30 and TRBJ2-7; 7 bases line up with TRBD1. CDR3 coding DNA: TGTGCCTGGGCTACAGGGGCGAGGAATGAGCAGTACTTC. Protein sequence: CAWATGARNEQYF.